This note documents a single TCR beta chain sequence. This entry comes from a study of T cells in Graves' hyperthyroidism and ophthalmopathy. Germline CDR1 and CDR2: MNHNS and SASEGT. Trimming pared 0 bases from V and 0 bases from J, leaving 7 bases between. The CDR3 is made up of 15 amino acids. Amplified TCR beta CDR3 regions came from RNA transcripts. The study used the HTBI primer set for a first-round RT-PCR of the TCR CDR3. TCRdb passed the multiplex PCR reads through MiXCR, listing each CDR3 protein once. The sample comprises around 600,000 distinct CDR3 sequences, around 13% of which are singletons, and 12% rests with the top ten.

The TCR comes from a woman between 45 and 60 years old with Graves' ophthalmopathy. The rearrangement joins TRBV6-1 to TRBJ2-3; D not certain. Specimen: blood. The CDR3 loop is CASSEAGHSTDTQYF. CDR3 in DNA: TGTGCCAGCAGTGAAGCAGGCCACAGCACAGATACGCAGTATTTT.